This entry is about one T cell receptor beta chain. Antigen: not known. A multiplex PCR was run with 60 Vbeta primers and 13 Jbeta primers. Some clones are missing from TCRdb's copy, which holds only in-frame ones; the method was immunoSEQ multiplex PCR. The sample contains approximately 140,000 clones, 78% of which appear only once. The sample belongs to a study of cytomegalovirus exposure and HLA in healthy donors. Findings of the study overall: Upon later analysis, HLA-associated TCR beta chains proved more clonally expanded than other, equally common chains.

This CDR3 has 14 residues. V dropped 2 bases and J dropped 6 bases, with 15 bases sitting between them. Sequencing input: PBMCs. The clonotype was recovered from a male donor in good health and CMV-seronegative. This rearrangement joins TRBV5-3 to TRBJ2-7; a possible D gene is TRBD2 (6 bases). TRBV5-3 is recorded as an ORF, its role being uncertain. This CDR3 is CARSLETSNGEQYF. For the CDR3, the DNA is TGTGCCAGAAGCTTAGAGACTAGTAACGGCGAGCAGTACTTC.